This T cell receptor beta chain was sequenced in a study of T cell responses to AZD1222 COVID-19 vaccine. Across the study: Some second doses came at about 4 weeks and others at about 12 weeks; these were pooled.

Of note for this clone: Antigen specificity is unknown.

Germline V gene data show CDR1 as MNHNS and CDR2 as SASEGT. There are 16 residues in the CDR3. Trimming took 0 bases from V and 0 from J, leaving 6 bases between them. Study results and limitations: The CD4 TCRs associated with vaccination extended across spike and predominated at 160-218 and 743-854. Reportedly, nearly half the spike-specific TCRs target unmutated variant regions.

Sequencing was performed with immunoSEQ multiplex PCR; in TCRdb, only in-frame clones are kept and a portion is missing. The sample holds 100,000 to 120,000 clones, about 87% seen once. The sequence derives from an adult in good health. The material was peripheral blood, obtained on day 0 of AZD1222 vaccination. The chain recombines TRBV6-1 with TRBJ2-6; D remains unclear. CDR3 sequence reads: CASSEAGHSGANVLTF. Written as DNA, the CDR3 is TGTGCCAGCAGTGAAGCAGGGCACTCTGGGGCCAACGTCCTGACTTTC.